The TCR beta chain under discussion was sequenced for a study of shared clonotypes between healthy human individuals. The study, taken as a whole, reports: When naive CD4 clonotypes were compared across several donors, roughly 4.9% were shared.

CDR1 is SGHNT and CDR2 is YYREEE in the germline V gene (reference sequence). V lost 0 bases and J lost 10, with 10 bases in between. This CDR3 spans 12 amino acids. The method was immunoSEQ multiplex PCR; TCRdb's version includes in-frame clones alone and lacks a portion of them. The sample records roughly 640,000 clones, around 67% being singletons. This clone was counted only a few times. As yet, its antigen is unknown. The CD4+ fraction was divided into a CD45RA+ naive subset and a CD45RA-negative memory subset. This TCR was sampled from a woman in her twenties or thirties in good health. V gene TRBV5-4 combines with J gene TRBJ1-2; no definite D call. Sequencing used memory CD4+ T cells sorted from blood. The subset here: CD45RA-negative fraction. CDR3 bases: TGTGCCAGCAGCTTGGCCAAGCAGTTCTACACCTTC. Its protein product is CASSLAKQFYTF.